Presented here are 15 T cell receptor beta chains from one specimen sequenced in a study of regulatory T cells in long-lasting Graves disease (dated by TCRdb to the early 2020s). What the time point label conveys for this sample: newly diagnosed GD, antithyroid drugs for less than 3 months. For both TCR sequencing and RNA sequencing, RNA was extracted from PBMCs using TRIzol. Library construction relied on multiplex PCR. Sequencing used an Illumina HiSeq 4000. CDR3 regions were amplified by Arm-PCR with iRepertoire HTBI primers to construct TCR beta libraries. TCRdb handled the public reads itself, with Q25 trimming in fastp and clone calling in MiXCR, and kept productive beta chains. All rows with the same CDR3 protein become a single entry with the most common DNA and genes. Within this sample are some 320,000 distinct CDR3 sequences, with about 20% of them counted one time only. The ten largest account for around 36% of the sample.

The source material was peripheral blood mononuclear cells (PBMCs), sampled at new diagnosis, from a patient treated with antithyroid drugs. All receptors derive from a female donor with Graves disease.

As to this clonotype: One base separates it from a far larger clone, so it is likely a read error. This is likely a read error, given that the CDR3 carries no conserved phenylalanine or tryptophan at its end. V and J are TRBV6-1 and TRBJ2-3; D possibly matches TRBD1 or TRBD2 (5 bases each). There are 15 residues in the CDR3. V was shortened by 6 bases and J by 2 bases, with 15 bases between the two germline ends. From germline, CDR1 is MNHNS and CDR2 SASEGT. CDR3 loop: CASSPLGDPTDTQYS. The CDR3 DNA reads as TGTGCCAGCAGCCCCCTTGGGGACCCCACAGATACGCAGTATTCT.

The gene calls are TRBV5-1 and TRBJ2-5; the D gene is possibly TRBD2 (6 bases). Trimming took 4 bases from V and 4 from J, leaving 20 bases between them. The length of the CDR3 is 16 residues. Germline CDR1 is SGHRS and CDR2 is YFSETQ. DNA for the CDR3: TGCGCCAGCAGCCCGTTTAGCGGTTTAGTGGGAGAGACCCAGTACTTC. The encoded protein is CASSPFSGLVGETQYF.

Concerning this clonotype itself: A clone one base away is much larger, so this may be a read error. V gene TRBV19 combines with J gene TRBJ2-3; TRBD2 matches 7 bases. Germline CDR1 LNHDA, CDR2 SQIVND (reference sequence). CDR3 length: 14 amino acids. The trim removed 3 bases at V and 4 bases at J, leaving 4 bases unmatched. The CDR3 nucleotides read TGTGCCAGTAGTATGAGGGGAGGGCCAGATACGCAGTATTTT. This translates into CASSMRGGPDTQYF.

There are a few counts of this clonotype. The chain is built from TRBV11-2 and TRBJ2-1; TRBD2 matches 11 bases. CDR3 length: 17 amino acids. V lost 5 bases and J lost 7; bases outside the gene matches: 13. The germline V gene encodes CDR1 SGHAT and CDR2 FQNNGV. DNA of the CDR3: TGTGCCAGCAGCCAAGATCCCGGACTAGCGGGTCAAAATGAGCAGTTCTTC. Its protein is CASSQDPGLAGQNEQFF. The full variable domain, rest sourced from reference TRBV11-2 and TRBJ2-1, is EAGVAQSPRYKIIEKRQSVAFWCNPISGHATLYWYQQILGQGPKLLIQFQNNGVVDDSQLPKDRFSAERLKGVDSTLKIQPAKLEDSAVYLCASSQDPGLAGQNEQFFGPGTRLTVL.

This chain joins TRBV9 and TRBJ2-6; the D is unclear. CDR3 length: 16 amino acids. Trimming cost V 4 bases and J 0 bases, with 11 bases left between them. From germline, CDR1 is SGDLS and CDR2 YYNGEE. CDR3 residues: CASSLFSGSGANVLTF. CDR3 DNA: TGTGCCAGCAGCCTGTTTAGTGGCTCTGGGGCCAACGTCCTGACTTTC. Drawing the rest from reference TRBV9 and TRBJ2-6, the complete variable domain is DSGVTQTPKHLITATGQRVTLRCSPRSGDLSVYWYQQSLDQGLQFLIQYYNGEERAKGNILERFSAQQFPDLHSELNLSSLELGDSALYFCASSLFSGSGANVLTFGAGSRLTVL.

This chain uses TRBV28 with TRBJ2-7, with a tentative D call TRBD1 (7 bases). Germline CDR1 MDHEN, CDR2 SYDVKM. V shed 7 bases and J shed 3 bases, with 19 bases lying between them. This CDR3 contains 15 residues. CDR3 bases: TGTGCCAGCATTCTCTCAGGGGGGAGAAACTACGAGCAGTACTTC. Its translation is CASILSGGRNYEQYF.

This clonotype was counted between two and nine times. The chain couples TRBV5-1 to TRBJ2-2; D remains ambiguous. V was cut by 0 bases and J by 6 bases, with 6 bases left in between. Germline V gene data show CDR1 as SGHRS and CDR2 as YFSETQ. The CDR3 covers 13 residues. CDR3 sequence (DNA): TGCGCCAGCAGCTTGGCCGTTTCCGGGGAGCTGTTTTTT. It specifies CASSLAVSGELFF.

This clonotype was counted ten times or more. The chain recombines TRBV10-2 with TRBJ2-1; TRBD2 matches 11 bases. V dropped 6 bases and J dropped 1; count of bases not matched to a gene: 2. CDR1 and CDR2 from the germline V gene are WSHSY and SAAADI. The CDR3 consists of 15 residues. In DNA, the CDR3 is TGCGCCAGCAGATGGACTAGCGGGTCCTACAATGAGCAGTTCTTC. This sequence encodes CASRWTSGSYNEQFF.

This clonotype has ten or more counts. The chain links TRBV12-3 or TRBV12-4 to TRBJ2-3; TRBD2 matches 7 bases. The CDR3 loop spans 16 amino acids. J gave up 4 bases and V 0 bases, and 7 bases lay outside the gene matches. The CDR3 nucleotides are TGTGCCAGCAGTTTAGCTGGCGGGAGCCCCGCAGATACGCAGTATTTT. It encodes CASSLAGGSPADTQYF.

This clonotype was observed at least ten times. The rearrangement uses TRBV18 and TRBJ2-5; possibly TRBD1 for D (6 bases). CDR1 is KGHSH and CDR2 is LQKENI in the germline V gene. CDR3 length: 18 residues. With 6 bases removed from V and 4 bases from J, the gap between germline ends came to 27 bases. The chain's CDR3 is CASSPAQGQQVGRETQYF. The CDR3 DNA reads TGTGCCAGCTCCCCCGCGCAGGGGCAGCAAGTAGGGAGAGAGACCCAGTACTTC. The full variable domain, its missing parts supplied by reference TRBV18 and TRBJ2-5, is NAGVMQNPRHLVRRRGQEARLRCSPMKGHSHVYWYRQLPEEGLKFMVYLQKENIIDESGMPKERFSAEFPKEGPSILRIQQVVRGDSAAYFCASSPAQGQQVGRETQYFGPGTRLLVL.

As to this clonotype: A read error may be the cause here, since a much bigger clone is one base away. The chain couples TRBV11-3 to TRBJ2-7, with TRBD1 matching 9 bases. The germline CDR1 and CDR2 sequences are SGHNT and YENEEA. This CDR3 contains 15 residues. V trimming: 4 bases; J trimming: 2 bases; junction bases outside the gene matches: 6. The CDR3 region is CASSSQGADAYEQYF. CDR3 in DNA: TGTGCCAGCAGCTCACAGGGGGCCGACGCCTACGAGCAGTACTTC. The full variable domain, its missing parts supplied by reference TRBV11-3 and TRBJ2-7, is EAGVVQSPRYKIIEKKQPVAFWCNPISGHNTLYWYLQNLGQGPELLIRYENEEAVDDSQLPKDRFSAERLKGVDSTLKIQPAELGDSAVYLCASSSQGADAYEQYFGPGTRLTVT.

This clonotype was seen ten or more times. The chain links TRBV2 to TRBJ2-7; D unresolved. The ends were cut back, 11 bases at V and 3 bases at J, with 8 bases in the middle. CDR3 size: 10 residues. Germline V gene lookup returns CDR1 SNHLY and CDR2 FYNNEI. The CDR3 sequence: CASHLYEQYF. CDR3 coding DNA: TGTGCCTCCCACCTCTACGAGCAGTACTTC.

CDR3: CASSLLAGGPRNEQFF. The CDR3 DNA sequence: TGTGCCAGCAGTCTCCTAGCGGGAGGGCCTCGAAATGAGCAGTTCTTC. V gene TRBV27 combines with J gene TRBJ2-1; 12 nucleotides match TRBD2. The CDR3 extends over 16 amino acids. V shed 5 bases and J 7 bases; nucleotides not matched to a gene: 9. CDR1 and CDR2 (germline): MNHEY, SMNVEV (reference sequence).

The rearrangement links TRBV20-1 to TRBJ2-7; D ambiguous. This CDR3 has 11 residues. Trimming took off 5 bases at V and 0 bases at J, with 5 bases between the two ends. Germline CDR1 is DFQATT and CDR2 is SNEGSKA (reference sequence). The CDR3 reads CSAQHSYEQYF. The CDR3 bases are TGCAGTGCTCAGCACTCCTACGAGCAGTACTTC.

V and J are TRBV28 and TRBJ1-3; D remains unclear. Germline CDR1 reads MDHEN; CDR2 reads SYDVKM. The CDR3 totals 13 residues. Trimming took 3 bases from V and 4 from J, leaving 7 bases between them. The CDR3 DNA sequence: TGTGCCAGCAGTTTGGACCGGGGAAACACCATATATTTT. Amino acids: CASSLDRGNTIYF.